The clone carrying this T cell receptor (beta chain) was observed a single time. Antigen unknown. Upon completion of about eleven days in culture, CD4+ T cells were isolated. Everyone in the study got two shots of either the BNT162b2 or mRNA-1273 vaccine. These data come from a study of vaccination effects on CD4 cells after COVID-19. Germline V gene lookup returns CDR1 PRHDT and CDR2 FYEKMQ (reference sequence). Unmatched junction bases numbered 5, after V lost 5 bases and J lost 4 bases. The CDR3 length is 13 residues. Data came from immunoSEQ multiplex PCR; TCRdb stores just in-frame clones and leaves some out. The repertoire consists of under 55,000 clones, with roughly three quarters occurring once and the leading ten covering about 7%.

The chain uses TRBV13 and TRBJ2-7, with TRBD1 matching over 7 bases. The source of this sequence is a human donor who received a COVID-19 vaccine. The starting material was CD4+ T cells from PBMCs cultured without peptide, obtained after COVID-19 vaccination. The CDR3 reads CASSPQGVYEQYF. CDR3 coding DNA: TGTGCCAGCAGCCCCCAGGGGGTGTACGAGCAGTACTTC.